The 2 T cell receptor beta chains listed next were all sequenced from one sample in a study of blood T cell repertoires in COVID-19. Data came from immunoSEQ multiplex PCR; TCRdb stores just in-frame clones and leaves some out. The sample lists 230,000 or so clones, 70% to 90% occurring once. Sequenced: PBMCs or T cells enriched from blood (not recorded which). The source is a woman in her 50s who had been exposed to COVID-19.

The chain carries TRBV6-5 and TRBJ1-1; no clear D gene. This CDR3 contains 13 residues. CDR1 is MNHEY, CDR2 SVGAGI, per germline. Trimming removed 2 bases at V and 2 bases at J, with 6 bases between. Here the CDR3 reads CASSYQLNTEAFF. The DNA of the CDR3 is TGTGCCAGCAGTTACCAACTCAACACTGAAGCTTTCTTT.

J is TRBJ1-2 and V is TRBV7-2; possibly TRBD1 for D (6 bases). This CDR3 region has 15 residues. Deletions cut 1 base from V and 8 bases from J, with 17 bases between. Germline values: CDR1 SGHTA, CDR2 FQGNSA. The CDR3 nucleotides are TGTGCCAGCAGCTTAGAGCCACTGGGGGGGGCCGGCTACACCTTC. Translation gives CASSLEPLGGAGYTF.